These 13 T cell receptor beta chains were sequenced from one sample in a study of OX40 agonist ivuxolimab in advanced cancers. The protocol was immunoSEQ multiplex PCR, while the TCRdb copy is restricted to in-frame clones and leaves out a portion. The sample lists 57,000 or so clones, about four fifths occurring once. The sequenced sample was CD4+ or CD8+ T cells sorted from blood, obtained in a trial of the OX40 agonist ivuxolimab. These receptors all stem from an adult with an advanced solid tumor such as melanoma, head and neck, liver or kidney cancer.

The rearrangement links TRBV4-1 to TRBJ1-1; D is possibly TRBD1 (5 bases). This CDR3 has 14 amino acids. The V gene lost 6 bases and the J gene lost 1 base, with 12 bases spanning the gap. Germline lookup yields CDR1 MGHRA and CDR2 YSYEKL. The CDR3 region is CASRGTLKNTEAFF. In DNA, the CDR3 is TGCGCCAGCAGAGGGACCCTAAAGAACACTGAAGCTTTCTTT.

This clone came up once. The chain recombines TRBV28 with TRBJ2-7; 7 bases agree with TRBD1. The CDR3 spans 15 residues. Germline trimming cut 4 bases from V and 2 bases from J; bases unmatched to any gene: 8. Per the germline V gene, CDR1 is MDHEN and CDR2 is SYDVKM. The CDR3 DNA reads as TGTGCCAGCAGTTCACAGGGGCCCCCTACCTACGAGCAGTACTTC. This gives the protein CASSSQGPPTYEQYF.

CDR3: CASSLEGLSQPQHF. The CDR3 nucleotides read TGTGCCAGCAGTTTAGAAGGGTTGAGTCAGCCCCAGCATTTT. V and J are TRBV27 and TRBJ1-5; no clear D. In germline, CDR1 is MNHEY, CDR2 SMNVEV (reference sequence). This CDR3 has 14 amino acids. V lost 2 bases and J 6 bases, leaving 11 bases between the germline ends.

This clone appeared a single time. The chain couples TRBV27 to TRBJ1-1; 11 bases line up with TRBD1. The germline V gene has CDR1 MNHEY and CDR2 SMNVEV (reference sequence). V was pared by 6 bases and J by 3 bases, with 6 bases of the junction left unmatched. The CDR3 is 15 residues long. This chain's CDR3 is CASRQMGQGDTEAFF. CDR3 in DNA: TGTGCCAGCAGGCAAATGGGACAGGGGGACACTGAAGCTTTCTTT.

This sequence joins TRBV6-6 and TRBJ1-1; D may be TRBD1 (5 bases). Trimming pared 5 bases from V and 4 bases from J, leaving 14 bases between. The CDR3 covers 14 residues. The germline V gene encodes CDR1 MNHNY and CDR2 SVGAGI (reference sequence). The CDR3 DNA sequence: TGTGCCAGCAGTCTTTCGGACACAGGCACTGAAGCTTTCTTT. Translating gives CASSLSDTGTEAFF.

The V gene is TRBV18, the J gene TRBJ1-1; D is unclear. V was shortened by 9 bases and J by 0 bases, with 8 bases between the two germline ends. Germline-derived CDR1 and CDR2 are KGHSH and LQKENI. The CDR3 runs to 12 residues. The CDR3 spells CASHAMNTEAFF. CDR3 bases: TGTGCCAGTCACGCAATGAACACTGAAGCTTTCTTT.

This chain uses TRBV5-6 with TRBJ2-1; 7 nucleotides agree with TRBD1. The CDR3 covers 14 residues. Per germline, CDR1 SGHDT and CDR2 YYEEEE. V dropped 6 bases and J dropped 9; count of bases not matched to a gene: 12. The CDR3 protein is CASNLRTGVGEQFF. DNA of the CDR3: TGTGCCAGCAACTTAAGGACAGGCGTCGGTGAGCAGTTCTTC.

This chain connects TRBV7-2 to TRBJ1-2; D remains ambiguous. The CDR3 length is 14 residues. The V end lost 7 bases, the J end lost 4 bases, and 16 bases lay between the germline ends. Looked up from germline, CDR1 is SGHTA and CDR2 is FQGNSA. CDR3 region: CASTTSAGSYGYTF. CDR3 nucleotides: TGTGCCAGCACCACAAGCGCAGGATCCTATGGCTACACCTTC.

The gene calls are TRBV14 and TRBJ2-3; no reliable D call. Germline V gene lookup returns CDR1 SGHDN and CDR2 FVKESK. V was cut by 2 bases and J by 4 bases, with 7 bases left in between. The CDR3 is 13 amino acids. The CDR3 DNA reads TGTGCCAGCAGCCAAAATGCCGCAGATACGCAGTATTTT. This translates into CASSQNAADTQYF.

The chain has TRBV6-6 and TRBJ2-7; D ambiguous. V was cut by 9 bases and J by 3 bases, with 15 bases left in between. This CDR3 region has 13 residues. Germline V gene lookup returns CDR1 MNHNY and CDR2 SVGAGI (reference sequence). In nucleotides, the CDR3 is TGTGCCAGTCGTCCCGTCGGGCTCTACGAGCAGTACTTC. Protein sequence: CASRPVGLYEQYF.

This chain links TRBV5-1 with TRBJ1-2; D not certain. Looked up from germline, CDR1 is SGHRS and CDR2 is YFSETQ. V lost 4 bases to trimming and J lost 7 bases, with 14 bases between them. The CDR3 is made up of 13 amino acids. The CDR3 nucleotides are TGCGCCAGCAGCACTGGGCTCGGCTCTGGCTACACCTTC. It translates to CASSTGLGSGYTF.

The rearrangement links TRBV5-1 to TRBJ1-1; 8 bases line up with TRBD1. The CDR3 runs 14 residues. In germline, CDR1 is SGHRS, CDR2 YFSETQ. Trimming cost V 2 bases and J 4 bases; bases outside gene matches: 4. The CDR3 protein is CASSFTGGGTEAFF. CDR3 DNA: TGCGCCAGCAGCTTCACAGGGGGTGGCACTGAAGCTTTCTTT. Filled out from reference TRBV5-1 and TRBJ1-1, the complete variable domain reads KAGVTQTPRYLIKTRGQQVTLSCSPISGHRSVSWYQQTPGQGLQFLFEYFSETQRNKGNFPGRFSGRQFSNSRSEMNVSTLELGDSALYLCASSFTGGGTEAFFGQGTRLTVV.

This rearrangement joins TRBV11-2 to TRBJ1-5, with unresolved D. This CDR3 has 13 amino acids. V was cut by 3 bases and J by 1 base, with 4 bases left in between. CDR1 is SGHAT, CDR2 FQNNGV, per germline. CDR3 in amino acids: CASSFTSNQPQHF. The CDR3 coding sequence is TGTGCCAGCAGCTTCACGAGCAATCAGCCCCAGCATTTT. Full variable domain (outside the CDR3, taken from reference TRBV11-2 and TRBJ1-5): EAGVAQSPRYKIIEKRQSVAFWCNPISGHATLYWYQQILGQGPKLLIQFQNNGVVDDSQLPKDRFSAERLKGVDSTLKIQPAKLEDSAVYLCASSFTSNQPQHFGDGTRLSIL.